The 30 T cell receptor beta chains below were found in one sample sequenced in a study of blood T cell repertoires in COVID-19. Some clones are missing from TCRdb's copy, which holds only in-frame ones; the method was immunoSEQ multiplex PCR. Of 200,000 to 250,000 clones listed, approximately 82% are singletons. Source material: peripheral blood. The receptors come from an elderly woman with active or convalescent COVID-19.

The V and J genes are TRBV30 and TRBJ1-1; 12 bases are a match to TRBD1. Trimming removed 5 bases from V and 5 bases from J; junction bases left unmatched: 6. The CDR3 spans 14 residues. Germline lookup yields CDR1 GTSNPN and CDR2 SVGIG (reference sequence). The DNA of the CDR3 is TGTGCCTGGGCCGGGACAGGGGGCTTGACTGAAGCTTTCTTT. Protein sequence: CAWAGTGGLTEAFF.

The V and J genes are TRBV2 and TRBJ1-1; 8 nucleotides line up with TRBD1. There are 11 residues in the CDR3. V dropped 6 bases and J dropped 11; count of bases not matched to a gene: 5. CDR1 SNHLY and CDR2 FYNNEI come from the germline V gene. The CDR3 protein is CASSEQGVAFF. CDR3 nucleotide sequence: TGTGCCAGCAGCGAACAGGGGGTCGCTTTCTTT.

V gene TRBV28 combines with J gene TRBJ1-1; TRBD1 agrees at 10 bases. Germline V lookup: CDR1 MDHEN, CDR2 SYDVKM. This CDR3 comprises 15 residues. Trimming at V came to 5 bases and at J to 5 bases, leaving 8 bases not matched to a gene. The CDR3 loop reads CASSRTGGYGTEAFF. The CDR3 DNA reads as TGTGCCAGCAGTCGGACAGGGGGGTATGGGACTGAAGCTTTCTTT.

This clone was counted only a few times. This chain joins TRBV12-3 or TRBV12-4 and TRBJ2-4; 14 nucleotides match TRBD2. V dropped 11 bases and J dropped 12; count of bases not matched to a gene: 9. CDR3 length: 13 residues. This CDR3 is CAVRLAGGHHQYF. The CDR3 DNA reads as TGTGCCGTTAGACTAGCGGGGGGGCATCATCAGTACTTC.

This clone has more than one count but fewer than ten. V gene TRBV18 combines with J gene TRBJ2-7, with D possibly TRBD2 on 5 matching bases. Germline lookup yields CDR1 KGHSH and CDR2 LQKENI. The CDR3 runs to 13 residues. The germline V and J ends were trimmed by 3 bases and 3 bases, with 9 bases remaining between them. The CDR3: CASSPELDYEQYF. The CDR3 DNA reads TGTGCCAGCTCACCCGAACTAGACTACGAGCAGTACTTC.

On this clone: The sample holds other DNA sequences that translate to the same CDR3. This chain joins TRBV19 and TRBJ1-5; a weak D match, TRBD1 (6 bases). Germline CDR1 and CDR2: LNHDA and SQIVND (reference sequence). The CDR3 runs to 13 residues. V lost 1 base to trimming and J lost 7 bases, with 8 bases between them. The CDR3, as DNA: TGTGCCAGTAGTATAGTAGGGGGACAGCCCCAGCATTTT. As protein: CASSIVGGQPQHF.

The V call is TRBV3-1 (or the pseudogene TRBV3-2), the J call TRBJ2-3; D possibly corresponds to TRBD2 (6 bases). The CDR3 covers 16 residues. Per germline, CDR1 LGHDT and CDR2 YNNKEL (reference sequence). V lost 0 bases to trimming and J lost 4 bases, with 14 bases between them. CDR3 amino acids: CASSQDAGSGSDTQYF. The CDR3 coding sequence is TGTGCCAGCAGCCAAGATGCCGGGAGCGGATCAGATACGCAGTATTTT.

The CDR3 bases are TGCAGTGCTCCCCAGGGAGATACGCAGTATTTT. Amino acid sequence: CSAPQGDTQYF. The chain joins TRBV20-1 to TRBJ2-3, with a weak D call TRBD1 (5 bases). Trimming cost V 5 bases and J 5 bases, with 8 bases left between them. Germline V gives CDR1 DFQATT, CDR2 SNEGSKA (reference sequence). This CDR3 has 11 residues.

The CDR3 DNA follows: TGTGCCATCAGTGAGTCGAGACAGGGTATCTATGGCTACACCTTC. Its protein product is CAISESRQGIYGYTF. This rearrangement joins TRBV10-3 to TRBJ1-2; TRBD1 matches at 7 bases. Per the germline V gene, CDR1 is ENHRY and CDR2 is SYGVKD. There are 15 residues in the CDR3. Trimming took 0 bases from V and 4 from J; bases not matched to a gene: 5.

Note on this clone: The same CDR3 arises from other DNA sequences in this sample as well. The genes are TRBV10-3 and TRBJ2-3; D is ambiguous. Germline V gene sequence: CDR1 ENHRY, CDR2 SYGVKD. Trimming took 5 bases from V and 3 from J, leaving 6 bases between them. The CDR3 has 12 residues. The CDR3 protein is CAISPSTDTQYF. The CDR3 DNA is TGTGCCATCAGTCCCAGTACAGATACGCAGTATTTT.

The chain joins TRBV9 to TRBJ1-1; 8 bases line up with TRBD1. The CDR3 totals 14 residues. CDR1 is SGDLS, CDR2 YYNGEE, per germline. After removal of 4 bases from V and 6 bases from J, the junction contained 8 bases not matched to a gene. CDR3 amino acids: CASSTGQGVAEAFF. CDR3 sequence (DNA): TGTGCCAGCAGCACAGGACAGGGCGTGGCTGAAGCTTTCTTT.

This sequence joins TRBV27 and TRBJ1-6; TRBD1 aligns across 8 bases. The V segment lost 3 bases and the J segment 9 bases; nucleotides outside the gene matches: 10. CDR3 length equals 16 residues. Germline V CDR1 and CDR2: MNHEY, SMNVEV (reference sequence). The DNA of the CDR3 is TGTGCCAGCAGTTTTAGGGCAGGGGGCATGGGTTCACCCCTCCACTTT. Translating gives CASSFRAGGMGSPLHF.

This clone was counted once. The chain couples TRBV9 to TRBJ2-5, with 9 bases aligning to TRBD2. Germline CDR1 is SGDLS and CDR2 is YYNGEE. The ends lost 0 bases at V and 4 bases at J; junction bases unmatched: 10. CDR3 length: 17 residues. CDR3 nucleotides: TGTGCCAGCAGCGTAGGGGCTGGCGGGGGGGCGGCAGAGACCCAGTACTTC. Amino acid sequence: CASSVGAGGGAAETQYF. Together with reference TRBV9 and TRBJ2-5, the CDR3 gives the full variable domain: DSGVTQTPKHLITATGQRVTLRCSPRSGDLSVYWYQQSLDQGLQFLIQYYNGEERAKGNILERFSAQQFPDLHSELNLSSLELGDSALYFCASSVGAGGGAAETQYFGPGTRLLVL.

V and J are TRBV7-2 and TRBJ2-1, with TRBD2 identical over 11 bases. The CDR3 sequence is 16 residues long. Trimming cost V 0 bases and J 8 bases; bases outside gene matches: 6. Germline V gene lookup returns CDR1 SGHTA and CDR2 FQGNSA. The CDR3: CASSLAALAGAYEQFF. The CDR3 nucleotides read TGTGCCAGCAGCTTAGCGGCACTAGCGGGAGCCTATGAGCAGTTCTTC.

The rearrangement joins TRBV5-6 to TRBJ2-3; tentative D call: TRBD1 (6 bases). Trimming took off 3 bases at V and 2 bases at J, with 10 bases between the two ends. The CDR3 is 14 amino acids. The germline gives CDR1 SGHDT, CDR2 YYEEEE. The CDR3 DNA sequence: TGTGCCAGCAGCTCCACAGGGTTCACAGATACGCAGTATTTT. Translating it yields CASSSTGFTDTQYF.

The chain uses TRBV19 and TRBJ1-5; D gene ambiguous. The CDR3 is made up of 13 amino acids. V lost 6 bases and J lost 1, with 7 bases in between. Germline CDR1 LNHDA, CDR2 SQIVND (reference sequence). CDR3 loop: CASRELSNQPQHF. The DNA for the CDR3 is TGTGCCAGTAGGGAGTTGAGCAATCAGCCCCAGCATTTT.

The chain uses TRBV3-1 (or the pseudogene TRBV3-2) and TRBJ2-3; 9 bases are shared with TRBD2. CDR3 size: 15 residues. The ends lost 4 bases at V and 5 bases at J; junction bases unmatched: 7. Germline V gene sequence: CDR1 LGHDT, CDR2 YNNKEL (reference sequence). The chain's CDR3 is CASSRSSGEGDTQYF. CDR3 sequence (DNA): TGTGCCAGCAGCCGTTCTAGCGGGGAGGGAGATACGCAGTATTTT.

The chain has TRBV28 and TRBJ2-1; no clear D. The CDR3 consists of 16 residues. From germline, CDR1 is MDHEN and CDR2 SYDVKM. Trimming removed 2 bases at V and 0 bases at J, with 11 bases between. CDR3 loop: CASSLRLESSYNEQFF. Here the CDR3 DNA reads TGTGCCAGCAGTTTAAGGTTGGAGAGCTCCTACAATGAGCAGTTCTTC.

The chain combines TRBV24-1 with TRBJ1-2, with 7 bases that match TRBD1. CDR3 length: 13 amino acids. In germline, CDR1 is KGHDR, CDR2 SFDVKD. With V trimmed by 2 bases and J by 8 bases, 4 bases remained unmatched. The CDR3 reads CATSDSDRVGYTF. The CDR3 DNA reads as TGTGCCACCAGTGATTCCGACAGGGTGGGCTACACCTTC.

CDR3 nucleotide sequence: TGTGCCAGCATCCTACGGGATAACACTGAAGCTTTCTTT. This gives the protein CASILRDNTEAFF. The chain has TRBV12-3 or TRBV12-4 and TRBJ1-1; D not resolved. V lost 7 bases to trimming and J lost 2 bases, with 11 bases between them. The CDR3 sequence is 13 residues long.

The chain joins TRBV24-1 to TRBJ2-1; 9 positions match TRBD2. CDR1 and CDR2 (germline): KGHDR, SFDVKD. V lost 5 bases to trimming and J lost 4 bases; unmatched junction nucleotides: 2. The CDR3 length is 14 residues. CDR3 sequence: CATSGLAAYNEQFF. For the CDR3, the DNA is TGTGCCACCAGTGGACTAGCGGCTTACAATGAGCAGTTCTTC.

The CDR3 nucleotides are TGTGCCAGCAGCCGAGTTACCCGGGGTGTGGCTTTCTTT. Translated: CASSRVTRGVAFF. This rearrangement joins TRBV3-1 (or the pseudogene TRBV3-2) to TRBJ1-1; D remains unclear. The CDR3 covers 13 residues. V dropped 4 bases and J dropped 11 bases, with 17 bases sitting between them. CDR1 is LGHDT, CDR2 YNNKEL, per germline (reference sequence).

The chain carries TRBV4-1 and TRBJ1-4; D gene ambiguous. Trimming shortened V by 1 base and J by 0 bases, and 9 bases separated the two germline ends. This CDR3 contains 16 residues. The germline gives CDR1 MGHRA, CDR2 YSYEKL. CDR3 nucleotides: TGCGCCAGCAGCCAAGGAAACTCCGCAACTAATGAAAAACTGTTTTTT. This encodes CASSQGNSATNEKLFF.

The V call is TRBV27, the J call TRBJ1-2, with a tentative D call TRBD1 (6 bases). This CDR3 contains 14 residues. Germline V gene data show CDR1 as MNHEY and CDR2 as SMNVEV (reference sequence). The V end was cut by 6 bases, the J end by 4 bases, with 15 bases between. The CDR3, as DNA: TGTGCCAGCAGCCAGGGGTTGGTAGGCTATGGCTACACCTTC. Its translation: CASSQGLVGYGYTF.

The V call is TRBV19, the J call TRBJ1-1; TRBD1 aligns across 10 bases. This CDR3 has 15 amino acids. Germline loops: CDR1 LNHDA, CDR2 SQIVND (reference sequence). V lost 5 bases and J lost 5; bases outside the gene matches: 8. The CDR3 DNA reads TGTGCCAGTAGTGTCCTGACAGGGGGCAATACTGAAGCTTTCTTT. Encoded protein: CASSVLTGGNTEAFF. The complete variable domain, with remaining parts taken from reference TRBV19 and TRBJ1-1, reads DGGITQSPKYLFRKEGQNVTLSCEQNLNHDAMYWYRQDPGQGLRLIYYSQIVNDFQKGDIAEGYSVSREKKESFPLTVTSAQKNPTAFYLCASSVLTGGNTEAFFGQGTRLTVV.

V usage is TRBV5-1 and J usage is TRBJ1-3; D uncertain. Trimming cost V 7 bases and J 7 bases, with 18 bases left between them. Germline V gene sequence: CDR1 SGHRS, CDR2 YFSETQ. The CDR3 length is 14 residues. The CDR3 DNA reads TGCGCCAGCCACAACGGAGAGGGAGGGAACACCATATATTTT. Its translation is CASHNGEGGNTIYF. The full variable domain, completed using reference TRBV5-1 and TRBJ1-3, is KAGVTQTPRYLIKTRGQQVTLSCSPISGHRSVSWYQQTPGQGLQFLFEYFSETQRNKGNFPGRFSGRQFSNSRSEMNVSTLELGDSALYLCASHNGEGGNTIYFGEGSWLTVV.

The chain combines TRBV7-2 with TRBJ2-3; D is ambiguous. This CDR3 is 14 amino acids long. Germline V CDR1 and CDR2: SGHTA, FQGNSA. V lost 1 base, J lost 4 bases, and 9 bases lay in between. The CDR3 is CASSLDSRPDTQYF. CDR3 DNA sequence: TGTGCCAGCAGCTTAGACTCTAGACCAGATACGCAGTATTTT.

This clone was seen only a few times. The chain joins TRBV19 to TRBJ1-5, with a possible D match to TRBD1 (6 bases). Trimming left V 7 bases short and J 0 bases short, with 16 bases between. Germline CDR1 is LNHDA and CDR2 is SQIVND (reference sequence). The CDR3 loop spans 16 amino acids. The CDR3 sequence: CASTISDRFSNQPQHF. The CDR3 DNA follows: TGTGCCAGTACAATATCCGACAGGTTTAGCAATCAGCCCCAGCATTTT.

The chain uses TRBV2 and TRBJ2-1; weak D call: TRBD2 (5 bases). Germline CDR1 SNHLY, CDR2 FYNNEI. The CDR3 consists of 15 residues. V shed 6 bases and J shed 4 bases, with 16 bases lying between them. The DNA of the CDR3 is TGTGCCAGCAGCACGGACTCCACGAAATACAATGAGCAGTTCTTC. Its translation: CASSTDSTKYNEQFF.

V is TRBV13 and J is TRBJ1-1; D possibly corresponds to TRBD1 (6 bases). This CDR3 is built from 11 residues. Trimming removed 6 bases at V and 10 bases at J, with 12 bases between. Germline lookup yields CDR1 PRHDT and CDR2 FYEKMQ (reference sequence). The CDR3 nucleotides are TGTGCCAGCAGGCGGACAGATCCAGCTTTCTTT. It translates to CASRRTDPAFF. Variable domain in full (rest from reference TRBV13 and TRBJ1-1): AAGVIQSPRHLIKEKRETATLKCYPIPRHDTVYWYQQGPGQDPQFLISFYEKMQSDKGSIPDRFSAQQFSDYHSELNMSSLELGDSALYFCASRRTDPAFFGQGTRLTVV.